This TCR beta chain was obtained from a study of blood T cell repertoires in COVID-19. About the study: Specimens from acute and convalescent COVID-19 originated in the United States, Italy and Spain. T cells, B-cell-depleted T cells, or PBMCs provided the cDNA or gDNA that served as material.

The CDR3 length is 14 residues. CDR1 and CDR2 from the germline V gene are LNHDA and SQIVND (reference sequence). As originally analysed: Amplified reference gene primers provided the basis for estimating nucleated cell counts. TCRdb's copy holds only in-frame clones and misses some; the assay was immunoSEQ multiplex PCR. V, J and clone size are taken as reported in that table, and D and trimming were inferred from the DNA itself. The sample has about 100,000 clones, around 79% seen once. This clone was seen a handful of times. The junction and the germline gene differ at one end; a read error may be behind it.

The V call is TRBV19, the J call TRBJ2-7; TRBD1 matches 8 bases. The sample taken for sequencing was peripheral blood. The sequence was collected from a woman of 80 years or more with active or convalescent COVID-19. The CDR3 region is CASSIDGTGRSSNF. CDR3 sequence (DNA): TGTGCCAGTAGTATAGATGGGACAGGTCGCTCCTCGAACTTC.